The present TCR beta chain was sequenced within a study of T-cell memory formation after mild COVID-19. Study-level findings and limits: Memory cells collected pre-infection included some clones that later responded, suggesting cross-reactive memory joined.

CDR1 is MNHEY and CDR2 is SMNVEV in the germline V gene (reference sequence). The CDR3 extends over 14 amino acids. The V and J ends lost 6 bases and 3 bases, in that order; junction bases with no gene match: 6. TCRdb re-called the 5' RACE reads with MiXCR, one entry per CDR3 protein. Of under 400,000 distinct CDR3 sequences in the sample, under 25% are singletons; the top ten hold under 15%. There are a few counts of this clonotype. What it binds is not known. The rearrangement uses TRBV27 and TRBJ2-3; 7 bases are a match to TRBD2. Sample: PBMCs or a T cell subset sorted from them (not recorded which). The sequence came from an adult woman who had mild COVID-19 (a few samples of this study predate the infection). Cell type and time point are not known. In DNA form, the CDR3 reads TGTGCCAGCAGGGGGCGGGGGATGACAGATACGCAGTATTTT. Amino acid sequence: CASRGRGMTDTQYF.